This T cell receptor beta chain came from a study of PD-1 blockade in classical Hodgkin lymphoma. Time point in this sample: cycle 4 day 1 (C4D1), after more than 5 weeks of nivolumab. The patients all showed relapse after autologous stem cell transplantation, while their brentuximab vedotin exposure varied. V lost 0 bases and J lost 4, with 10 bases in between. Germline CDR1 GTSNPN, CDR2 SVGIG (reference sequence). The CDR3 spans 14 residues. Produced via immunoSEQ multiplex PCR; TCRdb's table is partial and in-frame only. The table has over 85,000 clones, more than 85% seen once. This material consisted of peripheral blood mononuclear cells (PBMCs), taken before the fourth cycle of nivolumab. The TCR was taken from a human donor with classical Hodgkin lymphoma. The chain has TRBV30 and TRBJ1-5, with D possibly being TRBD1 (5 bases). The CDR3 protein is CAWSVETVNQPQHF. The DNA for the CDR3 is TGTGCCTGGAGTGTAGAGACAGTGAATCAGCCCCAGCATTTT.